This entry features one TCR beta chain sequence. Its antigen specificity is not known. No base-level quality is on record; no much larger clone is a single base apart. This sample was taken from a study of cytomegalovirus exposure and HLA in healthy donors (dated by TCRdb to 2016 to 2017). Concerning the study at large: An earlier analysis of several hundred of the donors reported 276 Gb of sequence data and about 120 million unique TCR beta sequences obtained from some 170 million T cells. Roughly 5 DR-DQ haplotypes were treated as single units for association and clustering because of strong linkage in the cohort. To predict cytomegalovirus infection status, the study combined high-throughput TCR immunosequencing, statistical association of individual TCRs with disease status, and machine learning. An early release that covered some 630 HLA-typed donors contained 300 to 350 gigabases of sequencing data and roughly 84 million unique TCR sequences. Among 350 to 400 genotyped donors of the cohort, an average of around 240,000 unique TCR beta nucleotide sequences were sequenced per donor, around 20% of them non-productive. Typing coverage differed by locus: A, B, C, DRB1 and DQB1 were typed in about 620-630 donors, DQA1 in 500 to 550, DPA1 in 600 to 610, and DPB1 in 472. The study aimed to test whether signatures of past pathogen exposure could be identified by cataloging public T cell receptors. HLA typing included class I and class II loci at four-digit resolution. In an earlier analysis of 587 of the donors, high-throughput TCR beta sequencing was used to judge whether each TCR beta V gene segment behaved as functional or pseudogenic. Every repertoire in the discovery cohort had been generated on one and the same sequencing platform. To study patterns of TCR occurrence, a later analysis re-analyzed previously published TCR beta repertoires from just over 650 donors and added high-resolution HLA genotyping. The study profiled the T cell repertoires of under 700 subjects by immunosequencing and related them to cytomegalovirus serostatus. A later genetic analysis used genome-wide SNP genotypes for about 65% of the roughly 670 donors, treating that subset as a discovery cohort. Among the roughly 370 genotyped donors, roughly 80% belonged to the genetic ancestry cluster associated with self-reported Caucasian donors. A separate validation cohort of roughly 120 different subjects was used in addition to the 666-subject first cohort. The later analysis used no new phenotypic data to find candidate immune exposures, relying instead on TCR beta sequences and their occurrence across donors. Donor age, sex, ethnicity and CMV serostatus were compiled together with the repertoire data. Results the study describes overall, beyond this receptor: Compared with the roughly 670-donor mean, donors in an Asian-associated ancestry cluster had fewer N-insertions in productive TCRs, according to a later genetic analysis. Roughly 15 rarely observed V segments, including chromosome 9 orphons, were excluded from the earlier analysis of 550 to 700 of the donors because counts were too low. This cohort had only TCR beta chains sequenced, and the lack of alpha or paired-chain data limited which features could be detected. Linkage disequilibrium might explain the correlated functional status among segregating V segments, but an unknown experimental factor could not be ruled out. Most TCR sequences were seen in very few donors, while some public TCRs were found in many individuals. In a later analysis, HLA-associated TCR beta chains showed more clonal expansion and lower generation probabilities than non-associated chains that were equally common. At a false discovery rate of 0.05, a later analysis linked roughly 17,000 TCR beta sequences to specific HLA alleles. CMV serostatus was the only immune exposure information available for the cohort. In both the original and validation cohorts, the classifier was reported to diagnose cytomegalovirus status with high specificity and sensitivity. Broadly in line with IMGT annotations, most TCR beta V segments showed up in productive rearrangements about 90% or about 30% of the time in an earlier analysis of 587 of the donors. When HLA alleles, especially DR and DQ, strongly co-occurred, attributing TCR associations to individual alleles was difficult. A later genetic analysis associated a missense DCLRE1C variant with V-gene and J-gene trimming of TCR beta chains, and an independent cohort replicated the association. In a later analysis, several top co-occurrence clusters were reported to appear linked to parvovirus B19, influenza, CMV and Epstein-Barr virus. A cluster of highly shared sequence variants was judged likely to represent a technical artifact of the sequencing pipeline. In a later analysis, TCR association rates were found to vary across HLA loci, with the most associated TCRs seen for DRB1 alleles and the fewest for HLA-C alleles. The authors suggested that the approach could potentially be extended to other disease states and immunological phenotypes. HLA typing was unavailable for some donors at each locus, so association tests used only the typed subset. A few of the identified cytomegalovirus-associated TCR beta chains were confirmed in vitro to be specific for cytomegalovirus antigens. The study listed 164 TCR beta chains as associated with cytomegalovirus. Most CMV-associated TCR beta chains appeared to be HLA-restricted in a later analysis, and the HLA associations seemed to be driven largely by CMV exposure. Presence/absence analyses assumed roughly uniform sequencing depth across donors, an assumption that may not hold. Some IMGT-functional V segments, including TRBV6-2 and TRBV6-3, could not be distinguished by the 87-base-pair reads and were therefore excluded. A further reported finding was that TCR beta sequences accurately predicted the HLA-A and HLA-B alleles for most subjects in the first cohort.

From the cysteine up to the phenylalanine, the CDR3 has a length of 14 residues. The DNA shown is the 42-base CDR3, in frame from base 1. Relative to germline, V is missing 8 bases and J is missing 6 bases, with 10 bases of the junction outside any gene match. Based on the germline V gene (reference sequence), the CDR1 and CDR2 sequences are SEHNR and FQNEAQ. The library was made by the immunoSEQ multiplex PCR assay. The multiplex PCR relied on a mix of 60 forward primers for TCR Vbeta segments and 13 reverse primers for TCR Jbeta segments. A multiplex PCR assay on genomic DNA amplified the CDR3 region of rearranged TCR beta genes. The amplified TCR beta libraries were sequenced on the Illumina HiSeq System as 87-base-pair reads. Under the source paper's analysis protocol: Across the 666 repertoires, a later analysis counted roughly 84 million unique TCR beta chains, around 10 million of which were shared by at least two donors. A nearest-neighbor algorithm error-corrected the raw reads and collapsed the reads into unique sequences, merging closely related sequences to remove PCR and sequencing errors. V, D and J gene segments were assigned by aligning CDR3 sequences to IMGT reference sequences. For a sequence to be retained, at least a six-nucleotide match to both a V gene segment and a J gene segment was required. A rearrangement counted as productive if the CDR3 had no stop codons and remained in frame with V and J, and every other rearrangement counted as non-productive. CDR3 was defined according to IMGT convention as the region running from the second conserved V-encoded cysteine to the conserved J-encoded phenylalanine. The earlier analysis of some 540 of the donors excluded any sequence lacking an unambiguous match to a single V gene segment. In an earlier analysis of approximately 590 of the donors, V segments were called functional above 56.7% productive rearrangements and were called segregating when the between-donor standard deviation exceeded 5%. To diagnose cytomegalovirus status from the catalog of TCR beta chain sequences, a statistical classification framework was built. V and J gene assignment, in a later analysis, came from comparing TCR nucleotide sequences with IMGT/GENE-DB human TR gene sequences. A later analysis assigned CDR3 sequences and most-parsimonious VDJ recombination scenarios with the TCRdist pipeline. In a later analysis, every TCR beta chain was defined by the combination of its CDR3 amino acid sequence and its V-gene family, and reads without a unique V-gene family were dropped. To address suspected cross-contamination and a sequencing artifact, a later analysis removed over 500 highly shared, low-generation-probability nucleotide sequences. For each public chain, a later analysis derived a clonal expansion index from normalized ranks of inferred template counts within each repertoire. In a later analysis, generation probabilities were computed using a VDJ recombination model fitted to out-of-frame rearrangements, and the results were checked against IGoR. A later analysis scored TCR-TCR, TCR-HLA and TCR-CMV co-occurrence with hypergeometric tests, applying a repertoire-size bias correction to TCR pairs. To estimate false discovery rates, a later analysis permuted the HLA or CMV assignments 20 times. A later analysis grouped co-occurring TCRs with DBSCAN, adding TCRdist sequence similarity when clustering within HLA-allele-positive subsets. Repertoires with fewer than 30,000 or more than 120,000 public chains, plus five repertoires with anomalous nucleotide sharing, were excluded from co-occurrence clustering. Sourced from immuneACCESS, this table was stored by TCRdb with only in-frame sequences that have V and J called. A share of the clones is absent; for the studies checked, an unresolved V gene accounts for under half, and the remainder has no known explanation. From that table come the V and J calls and clone size; the DNA was used to work out D and trimming. The sample has 150,000 to 250,000 clones on record, roughly 78% of them singletons. In total, the top ten clones hold about 4.6% of the sample.

In total, 630 or so healthy bone marrow donors made up the cohort. At the time of sampling, every cohort member was nominally healthy, though immune exposures that went unrecorded were likely present. The donor was CMV seropositive and was included in the group of approximately 300 seropositive cohort members. Each donor provided a peripheral blood sample, and peripheral blood mononuclear cells were used for TCR beta sequencing. The Qiagen DNeasy Blood Extraction Kit was used to extract genomic DNA from the blood cell samples. This receptor was taken from a woman under 40 in good health and CMV-seropositive. The V gene is TRBV7-9 and the J gene is TRBJ1-1; TRBD1 aligns with 9 central bases. The specimen was PBMCs. The CDR3 here reads CASSGTGFFAEAFF. The DNA sequence follows: TGTGCCAGCTCCGGGACAGGGTTTTTCGCTGAAGCTTTCTTT.